A single sample gave rise to the 9 T cell receptor beta chains below, sequenced in a study of blood T cell repertoires in COVID-19 (dated by TCRdb to the early 2020s). Library creation used the immunoSEQ multiplex PCR assay. TCRdb re-hosts the immuneACCESS table, in-frame sequences only. Its copies lack some clones; in the studies checked, an unresolved V gene accounts for under half of them, and the cause for the rest is not known. For this sample the table gives around 120,000 clones, of which approximately 86% were detected only once. Of the sample, under 2.5% falls within the top ten clones. Material: PBMCs or T cells enriched from blood (not recorded which). The receptors shown here come from a woman aged 50 to 65 who had recovered from COVID-19.

This clone was recorded once. The rearrangement joins TRBV7-9 to TRBJ1-1, with a tentative D call TRBD1 (6 bases). CDR1 is SEHNR and CDR2 is FQNEAQ in the germline V gene (reference sequence). The CDR3 contains 12 residues. Trimming shortened V by 4 bases and J by 8 bases, and 11 bases separated the two germline ends. This CDR3 reads CASSSLRGEAFF. The CDR3, as DNA: TGTGCCAGCAGCTCTTTGAGGGGGGAAGCTTTCTTT.

This chain links TRBV30 with TRBJ1-1, with unresolved D. The CDR3 covers 13 residues. From germline, CDR1 is GTSNPN and CDR2 SVGIG (reference sequence). Trimming shortened V by 2 bases and J by 0 bases, and 7 bases separated the two germline ends. The CDR3 protein is CAWSREMNTEAFF. DNA for the CDR3: TGTGCCTGGAGTCGGGAGATGAACACTGAAGCTTTCTTT.

This sequence joins TRBV7-9 and TRBJ1-1, with TRBD1 matching 7 bases. V gave up 2 bases and J gave up 5 bases; unmatched junction bases: 8. Germline V lookup: CDR1 SEHNR, CDR2 FQNEAQ (reference sequence). There are 15 residues in the CDR3. This CDR3 is CASSLTGQVGTEAFF. DNA for the CDR3: TGTGCCAGCAGCTTAACAGGACAGGTCGGGACTGAAGCTTTCTTT.

The chain has TRBV3-1 (or the pseudogene TRBV3-2) and TRBJ1-5; D possibly corresponds to TRBD1 (6 bases). The CDR3 sequence is 15 residues long. Trimming took 1 base from V and 3 from J, leaving 10 bases between them. CDR1 is LGHDT and CDR2 is YNNKEL in the germline V gene (reference sequence). The CDR3 is CASSQAGTLNQPQHF. The CDR3 DNA reads TGTGCCAGCAGCCAAGCCGGGACACTCAATCAGCCCCAGCATTTT.

The chain uses TRBV6-5 and TRBJ1-3; the D gene is possibly TRBD1 (6 bases). V was pared by 6 bases and J by 2 bases, with 8 bases between. This CDR3 is 13 amino acids long. Per germline, CDR1 MNHEY and CDR2 SVGAGI. CDR3 amino acids: CASRRQAGNTIYF. CDR3 nucleotides: TGTGCCAGCAGGCGACAGGCTGGAAACACCATATATTTT.

The J gene is TRBJ1-5, the V gene TRBV6-5; TRBD1 might be the D (5 bases). The CDR3 has 15 amino acids. CDR1 MNHEY and CDR2 SVGAGI come from the germline V gene. V dropped 0 bases and J dropped 1 base, with 7 bases sitting between them. CDR3 amino acids: CASSYSSGSNQPQHF. The CDR3 bases are TGTGCCAGCAGTTACTCGTCAGGGAGCAATCAGCCCCAGCATTTT.

This chain links TRBV19 with TRBJ1-5; D perhaps matches TRBD1 (5 bases). CDR1 is LNHDA, CDR2 SQIVND, per germline (reference sequence). Trimming took off 6 bases at V and 7 bases at J, with 13 bases between the two ends. The CDR3 runs to 13 residues. In nucleotides, the CDR3 is TGTGCCAGTAGGCCCACTCCAGGGCAGCCCCAGCATTTT. This gives the protein CASRPTPGQPQHF.

This clone occurred once. J is TRBJ2-5 and V is TRBV6-5, with TRBD1 matching 8 bases. V lost 0 bases to trimming and J lost 4 bases; unmatched junction nucleotides: 4. Germline CDR1 MNHEY, CDR2 SVGAGI. The CDR3 runs to 15 residues. In DNA, the CDR3 is TGTGCCAGCAGTTACTCTGGACAGGGATTAGAGACCCAGTACTTC. The encoded protein is CASSYSGQGLETQYF.

CDR3 coding DNA: TGTGCCAGCAGCTTAGTAAGTAGCGGCCAAGAGACCCAGTACTTC. This sequence encodes CASSLVSSGQETQYF. The chain joins TRBV7-9 to TRBJ2-5; maybe TRBD2 (6 bases). CDR1 and CDR2 from the germline V gene are SEHNR and FQNEAQ (reference sequence). Deletions cut 1 base from V and 1 base from J, with 10 bases between. The CDR3 has 15 residues.